Reported below is one TCR beta chain. This sample was included in a study of blood T cell repertoires in COVID-19. This CDR3 is built from 12 residues. The V segment lost 4 bases and the J segment 13 bases; nucleotides outside the gene matches: 7. Germline CDR1 is SNHLY and CDR2 is FYNNEI. Clones were sequenced by immunoSEQ multiplex PCR, and TCRdb holds only the in-frame ones, with some missing. The profile shows about 30,000 clones, around 87% of them singletons. Specimen: peripheral blood. The chain employs TRBV2 and TRBJ2-4; 7 bases agree with TRBD1. The receptor was derived from an elderly man with acute or convalescent COVID-19. CDR3 protein: CASSANRGSQYF. CDR3 coding DNA: TGTGCCAGCAGTGCGAACAGGGGATCACAGTACTTC.